A single sample gave rise to the 20 T cell receptor beta chains below, sequenced in a study of OX40 agonist ivuxolimab in advanced cancers. The data were produced by immunoSEQ multiplex PCR, yet TCRdb's version contains in-frame clones alone and is incomplete. The sample has roughly 84,000 clones, approximately 84% seen once. The source material was CD4+ or CD8+ T cells sorted from blood, sampled in a trial of the OX40 agonist ivuxolimab. The receptors were sampled from an adult with an advanced solid tumor such as melanoma, head and neck, liver or kidney cancer.

The V and J genes are TRBV7-9 and TRBJ1-4; the D gene is possibly TRBD1 (5 bases). Germline values: CDR1 SEHNR, CDR2 FQNEAQ (reference sequence). V dropped 5 bases and J dropped 4 bases, with 14 bases sitting between them. This CDR3 is 15 amino acids long. This CDR3 is CASSPIGDRNEKLFF. The DNA for the CDR3 is TGTGCCAGCAGCCCGATAGGGGACCGTAATGAAAAACTGTTTTTT.

V and J are TRBV7-2 and TRBJ1-5; D not resolved. Looked up from germline, CDR1 is SGHTA and CDR2 is FQGNSA. Trimming left V 4 bases short and J 1 base short, with 11 bases between. The CDR3 extends over 15 amino acids. The CDR3 region has the DNA TGTGCCAGCAGCTCTGACTTTGGGAGCAATCAGCCCCAGCATTTT. Protein: CASSSDFGSNQPQHF.

The rearrangement uses TRBV7-9 and TRBJ1-2; D is perhaps TRBD1 (5 bases). The CDR3 spans 11 residues. Germline V gene data show CDR1 as SEHNR and CDR2 as FQNEAQ (reference sequence). Trimming left V 5 bases short and J 8 bases short, with 9 bases between. CDR3 sequence (DNA): TGTGCCAGCAGCCTGAGGGGAGGCTACACCTTC. Its protein is CASSLRGGYTF.

V and J are TRBV6-1 and TRBJ2-3; 12 nucleotides agree with TRBD1. V shed 2 bases, J shed 1 base, and the junction held 10 bases outside the gene matches. Looked up from germline, CDR1 is MNHNS and CDR2 is SASEGT. The CDR3 runs to 19 residues. The CDR3 nucleotides read TGTGCCAGCAGTGAACTCGGGACAGGGGGCGGATGGGGCACAGATACGCAGTATTTT. As protein: CASSELGTGGGWGTDTQYF.

This clone came up a few times. The genes are TRBV7-9 and TRBJ1-1; D not certain. CDR1 is SEHNR, CDR2 FQNEAQ, per germline (reference sequence). V was clipped by 2 bases and J by 1 base, with 17 bases between them. This CDR3 has 17 residues. For the CDR3, the DNA is TGTGCCAGCAGCTTACGGGGTCGCGGCGACTCGAACACTGAAGCTTTCTTT. This gives the protein CASSLRGRGDSNTEAFF.

The rearrangement joins TRBV4-2 to TRBJ2-7; D may be TRBD1 or TRBD2 (6 bases each). The V and J ends lost 1 base and 2 bases respectively, with 15 bases between them. The CDR3 runs 16 residues. CDR1 and CDR2 (germline): LGHNA, YNFKEQ. For the CDR3, the DNA is TGTGCCAGCAGCCAAGCTACGCGGGACAACCCCTACGAGCAGTACTTC. Translation: CASSQATRDNPYEQYF.

This clone is medium-sized by share. The CDR3 loop is CASSALGQGDSLNTEAFF. The CDR3 DNA follows: TGTGCCAGCAGCGCCCTTGGACAGGGGGACTCCTTAAACACTGAAGCTTTCTTT. The rearrangement joins TRBV9 to TRBJ1-1; 10 bases line up with TRBD1. CDR1 is SGDLS, CDR2 YYNGEE, per germline. With V trimmed by 3 bases and J by 2 bases, 13 bases remained unmatched. The CDR3 is 18 residues long.

This clone has only one observation. The chain uses TRBV7-9 and TRBJ1-1; 10 nucleotides align to TRBD1. Germline trimming cut 2 bases from V and 3 bases from J; bases unmatched to any gene: 3. This CDR3 spans 15 amino acids. Germline V gene data show CDR1 as SEHNR and CDR2 as FQNEAQ (reference sequence). The CDR3 DNA reads as TGTGCCAGCAGCTTAAGACAGGGGGCTTACACTGAAGCTTTCTTT. The encoded protein is CASSLRQGAYTEAFF.

The chain joins TRBV10-3 to TRBJ1-2, with unresolved D. V dropped 7 bases and J dropped 6 bases, with 9 bases sitting between them. In germline, CDR1 is ENHRY, CDR2 SYGVKD. CDR3 length: 11 residues. In DNA, the CDR3 is TGTGCCATCACCGAGGGTCATGGCTACACCTTC. Translation: CAITEGHGYTF.

This chain joins TRBV2 and TRBJ1-2, with 8 nucleotides matching TRBD1. CDR3 length equals 15 residues. Losses at the gene ends were 4 bases for V and 4 bases for J; bases not matched to a gene: 8. Germline CDR1 SNHLY, CDR2 FYNNEI. The CDR3 DNA reads TGTGCCAGCAGTGTGTCCAGGGGGCTCGGCTATGGCTACACCTTC. Its translation: CASSVSRGLGYGYTF.

The chain carries TRBV18 and TRBJ1-2; D not resolved. CDR1 and CDR2 from the germline V gene are KGHSH and LQKENI. The CDR3 has 13 residues. Deletions cut 0 bases from V and 6 bases from J, with 8 bases between. The CDR3 loop reads CASSPPAGDGYTF. CDR3 bases: TGTGCCAGCTCACCACCGGCAGGAGATGGCTACACCTTC.

This clone was detected once. The chain carries TRBV30 and TRBJ2-6; tentatively, D is TRBD1 (6 bases). V lost 1 base and J 0 bases, leaving 16 bases between the germline ends. The CDR3 is 18 amino acids. Per germline, CDR1 GTSNPN and CDR2 SVGIG (reference sequence). The CDR3 loop reads CAWSGTGTSSSGANVLTF. DNA of the CDR3: TGTGCCTGGAGTGGGACCGGGACATCTAGCTCTGGGGCCAACGTCCTGACTTTC.

V and J are TRBV15 and TRBJ1-5; TRBD1 aligns across 8 bases. The trim removed 4 bases at V and 6 bases at J, leaving 2 bases unmatched. The CDR3 has 13 amino acids. Germline V lookup: CDR1 LNHNV, CDR2 YYDKDF (reference sequence). CDR3 amino acids: CATSTRGLQPQHF. The CDR3 nucleotides are TGTGCCACCAGCACCAGGGGGCTTCAGCCCCAGCATTTT.

The chain employs TRBV5-5 and TRBJ2-7, with 8 bases aligning to TRBD1. Germline trimming cut 8 bases from V and 5 bases from J; bases unmatched to any gene: 9. Per the germline V gene, CDR1 is SGHKS and CDR2 is YYEKEE (reference sequence). The CDR3 has 13 residues. The CDR3 region has the DNA TGTGCCAGTACCCCAGGGGGCGCGGACGAGCAGTACTTC. Its protein is CASTPGGADEQYF.

The gene calls are TRBV5-1 and TRBJ2-3; 7 bases match TRBD1. The CDR3 consists of 15 residues. Looked up from germline, CDR1 is SGHRS and CDR2 is YFSETQ. The V segment lost 7 bases and the J segment 4 bases; nucleotides outside the gene matches: 12. CDR3 region: CASSHGTVGADTQYF. The CDR3 nucleotides read TGCGCCAGCTCACACGGGACAGTGGGGGCAGATACGCAGTATTTT.

CDR3 DNA: TGTGCCAGCAGTACCGGGAGTCGGGAGCAGTACTTC. This translates into CASSTGSREQYF. The chain employs TRBV6-5 and TRBJ2-5; TRBD2 might be the D (6 bases). The ends were cut back, 5 bases at V and 11 bases at J, with 15 bases in the middle. The CDR3 length is 12 residues. Germline loops: CDR1 MNHEY, CDR2 SVGAGI.

This rearrangement joins TRBV7-3 to TRBJ2-2; 14 positions match TRBD2. The CDR3 runs to 17 residues. Germline V gives CDR1 SGHTA, CDR2 FQGTGA. Germline trimming cut 3 bases from V and 8 bases from J; bases unmatched to any gene: 8. CDR3 nucleotides: TGTGCCAGCAGCTTCACCGGGACTAGCGGGAGTGGGGGGGAGCTGTTTTTT. It is translated as CASSFTGTSGSGGELFF.

The rearrangement links TRBV4-1 to TRBJ1-4; D is undetermined. The CDR3 sequence is 17 residues long. Germline V gives CDR1 MGHRA, CDR2 YSYEKL. V was clipped by 4 bases and J by 0 bases, with 15 bases between them. The CDR3 here is CASSRSEPGPTNEKLFF. For the CDR3, the DNA is TGCGCCAGCAGCCGGAGCGAACCCGGACCAACTAATGAAAAACTGTTTTTT.

As regards this clone: Additional DNA sequences in this sample encode the identical CDR3. The chain joins TRBV5-1 to TRBJ1-2; D might be TRBD1 (5 bases). Germline V gives CDR1 SGHRS, CDR2 YFSETQ. V lost 1 base and J 3 bases, leaving 7 bases between the germline ends. CDR3 length: 13 amino acids. The DNA of the CDR3 is TGCGCCAGCAGCTTGAGGGGCGACTATGGCTACACCTTC. This encodes CASSLRGDYGYTF.

J is TRBJ2-7 and V is TRBV29-1; 8 bases are a match to TRBD2. J was trimmed by 6 bases and V by 3 bases; bases with no gene match: 7. Germline-derived CDR1 and CDR2 are SQVTM and ANQGSEA. The CDR3 has 13 amino acids. The CDR3 DNA follows: TGCAGCGTTGATGCCGGTCGGGGGGGCGAGCAGTACTTC. Residues: CSVDAGRGGEQYF.